This T cell receptor beta chain was sequenced for a study of PD-1 blockade in classical Hodgkin lymphoma. A word on this clone: Its antigen is unknown.

Using immunoSEQ multiplex PCR, the repertoire was profiled, and TCRdb retains in-frame clones only, with some absent. The table records 99,000 or so clones, approximately 90% of them present only once. The CDR3 contains 15 residues. J was trimmed by 2 bases and V by 8 bases; bases with no gene match: 12. Germline CDR1 reads MNHEY; CDR2 reads SVGAGI. Study-wide points: At C4D1, TCR diversity had climbed significantly for CD4+ cells, though not for CD8+ cells. Newly diagnosed patients reportedly had lower baseline TCR diversity than healthy donors.

Stated time point: cycle 4 day 1 (C4D1), after around six weeks of nivolumab. In every patient, relapse followed autologous stem cell transplantation, while exposure to brentuximab vedotin differed. Complete response, partial response or progressive disease constituted the best responses recorded. The sequenced sample was peripheral blood mononuclear cells (PBMCs), obtained before the fourth cycle of nivolumab. The sequence derives from a human donor with classical Hodgkin lymphoma. V usage is TRBV6-5 and J usage is TRBJ2-7, with 7 bases matching TRBD2. This CDR3 reads CASSRGGRGTYEQYF. The CDR3 coding sequence is TGTGCCAGCTCTCGTGGGGGGAGGGGTACCTACGAGCAGTACTTC.